These 28 T cell receptor beta chains share one sample of origin, sequenced in a study of blood T cell repertoires in COVID-19 (dated by TCRdb to about 2020). Library generation was performed with the immunoSEQ multiplex PCR assay. TCRdb holds this immuneACCESS table with in-frame rearrangements only. Some clones are missing; in checked studies, unresolved V genes explain under half, and the rest has no known cause. The sample yields under 150,000 clones; more than 90% were counted once. Approximately 4.6% of the sample comes from the top ten. Input material: peripheral blood. These receptors originate from a man between 60 and 75 years old with COVID-19, enrolled during active disease.

This clone has more than one count but fewer than ten. This rearrangement joins TRBV7-3 to TRBJ2-5, with D tentatively TRBD1 (7 bases). The CDR3 covers 15 residues. V gave up 5 bases and J gave up 4 bases, with 17 bases separating them. CDR1 and CDR2 (germline): SGHTA, FQGTGA. CDR3 in amino acids: CASSPGARGRETQYF. In nucleotides, the CDR3 is TGTGCCAGCAGCCCGGGGGCAAGGGGGCGAGAGACCCAGTACTTC.

The J gene is TRBJ2-7, the V gene TRBV28; the match to TRBD2 covers 16 bases. Looked up from germline, CDR1 is MDHEN and CDR2 is SYDVKM. CDR3 length equals 16 residues. Germline trimming cut 5 bases from V and 7 bases from J; bases unmatched to any gene: 8. DNA for the CDR3: TGTGCCAGCAGTCCGCCGGGACTAGCGGGAGGGTTTGAGCAGTACTTC. Translated, it gives CASSPPGLAGGFEQYF.

This clone came up a few times. The genes are TRBV5-5 and TRBJ1-6; TRBD1 agrees at 7 bases. The V and J ends lost 0 bases and 7 bases, in that order; junction bases with no gene match: 7. Germline CDR1 and CDR2: SGHKS and YYEKEE (reference sequence). This CDR3 has 16 amino acids. The CDR3 coding sequence is TGTGCCAGCAGCTTGGAGGGGGCGCGAACCAATTCACCCCTCCACTTT. Translation: CASSLEGARTNSPLHF.

The chain employs TRBV7-9 and TRBJ2-1; 8 bases are a match to TRBD2. Germline values: CDR1 SEHNR, CDR2 FQNEAQ (reference sequence). The CDR3 is 13 amino acids. V lost 7 bases to trimming and J lost 5 bases; unmatched junction nucleotides: 4. This chain's CDR3 is CASIGTSDNEQFF. The CDR3 nucleotides are TGTGCCAGCATCGGGACTAGTGACAATGAGCAGTTCTTC.

The V call is TRBV28, the J call TRBJ2-2; the match to TRBD2 covers 11 bases. After removal of 11 bases from V and 3 bases from J, the junction contained 11 bases not matched to a gene. The CDR3 sequence is 16 residues long. CDR1 and CDR2 (germline): MDHEN, SYDVKM. The CDR3 nucleotides are TGTGCCGTTATGGATACTAGCGGGAGAGACACCGGGGAGCTGTTTTTT. Amino acid sequence: CAVMDTSGRDTGELFF.

The V and J genes are TRBV19 and TRBJ1-2, with 7 bases aligning to TRBD1. In germline, CDR1 is LNHDA, CDR2 SQIVND (reference sequence). This CDR3 is 16 amino acids long. V shed 4 bases, J shed 0 bases, and the junction held 8 bases outside the gene matches. The CDR3 sequence: CASSSPTGEANYGYTF. The CDR3 coding sequence is TGTGCCAGTAGTAGCCCCACAGGGGAAGCTAACTATGGCTACACCTTC.

The CDR3 spells CASSLLAGEQFF. DNA for the CDR3: TGTGCCAGCAGCTTACTAGCGGGTGAGCAGTTCTTC. The rearrangement joins TRBV11-2 to TRBJ2-1, with TRBD2 matching over 8 bases. This CDR3 has 12 residues. Germline CDR1 is SGHAT and CDR2 is FQNNGV. V trimming: 2 bases; J trimming: 9 bases; junction bases outside the gene matches: 0.

This sequence joins TRBV19 and TRBJ1-5, with D possibly being TRBD1 (5 bases). Looked up from germline, CDR1 is LNHDA and CDR2 is SQIVND (reference sequence). V was clipped by 6 bases and J by 2 bases, with 11 bases between them. This CDR3 comprises 14 residues. CDR3 bases: TGTGCCAGTAGGGGGGGTTTCGGCAATCAGCCCCAGCATTTT. This sequence encodes CASRGGFGNQPQHF.

The chain links TRBV4-3 to TRBJ2-3; 14 bases line up with TRBD2. The V and J ends lost 1 base and 3 bases, in that order; junction bases with no gene match: 12. Germline CDR1 is LGHNA and CDR2 is YSLEER. CDR3 size: 20 residues. The CDR3 protein is CASSQAGTSGSLFRTDTQYF. The CDR3 DNA reads as TGCGCCAGCAGCCAAGCCGGGACTAGCGGGAGTCTGTTTAGAACAGATACGCAGTATTTT.

CDR3 sequence reads: CASSIITGTGELFF. In nucleotides, the CDR3 is TGTGCCAGTAGTATAATTACAGGCACCGGGGAGCTGTTTTTT. The J gene is TRBJ2-2, the V gene TRBV19; possibly TRBD1 for D (5 bases). Germline CDR1 reads LNHDA; CDR2 reads SQIVND (reference sequence). Trimming took off 2 bases at V and 4 bases at J, with 8 bases between the two ends. The CDR3 spans 14 residues.

The gene calls are TRBV29-1 and TRBJ2-3; D may be TRBD2 (5 bases). The CDR3 is 14 residues long. The germline V gene encodes CDR1 SQVTM and CDR2 ANQGSEA. V was shortened by 7 bases and J by 0 bases, with 14 bases between the two germline ends. The CDR3 loop is CSARRYSSTDTQYF. The CDR3 DNA follows: TGCAGCGCGAGGAGGTACTCTAGCACAGATACGCAGTATTTT.

This clone was observed a single time. J is TRBJ1-5 and V is TRBV18; 8 bases map to TRBD1. This CDR3 comprises 18 residues. Looked up from germline, CDR1 is KGHSH and CDR2 is LQKENI. The J segment lost 3 bases and the V segment lost 1 base, leaving 11 bases of the junction unmatched. The CDR3 protein is CASSPQGQGVRANQPQHF. CDR3 in DNA: TGTGCCAGCTCACCACAAGGACAGGGAGTGAGGGCCAATCAGCCCCAGCATTTT.

This sequence joins TRBV4-3 and TRBJ2-2, with D perhaps matching TRBD2 (6 bases). V was pared by 0 bases and J by 0 bases, with 8 bases between. The CDR3 extends over 16 amino acids. Germline CDR1 is LGHNA and CDR2 is YSLEER. CDR3 loop: CASSQDRLANTGELFF. The CDR3, as DNA: TGCGCCAGCAGCCAAGACCGACTAGCGAACACCGGGGAGCTGTTTTTT.

V is TRBV5-6 and J is TRBJ2-7; TRBD1 might be the D (7 bases). The CDR3 length is 15 residues. V lost 4 bases and J 3 bases, leaving 17 bases between the germline ends. Germline CDR1 is SGHDT and CDR2 is YYEEEE. The chain's CDR3 is CASSPGGTVIYEQYF. CDR3 nucleotides: TGTGCCAGCAGCCCAGGCGGGACAGTGATCTACGAGCAGTACTTC.

The gene calls are TRBV28 and TRBJ1-1; 8 nucleotides agree with TRBD1. There are 14 residues in the CDR3. Germline assignment: CDR1 MDHEN and CDR2 SYDVKM. Trimming cost V 7 bases and J 5 bases; bases outside gene matches: 9. CDR3 amino acids: CASTVDRGWTEAFF. The DNA for the CDR3 is TGTGCCAGCACTGTTGACAGGGGTTGGACTGAAGCTTTCTTT.

This chain connects TRBV7-2 to TRBJ1-2; 9 bases line up with TRBD1. The germline V gene has CDR1 SGHTA and CDR2 FQGNSA. V lost 4 bases, J lost 0 bases, and 0 bases stayed unmatched. This CDR3 comprises 14 residues. CDR3 sequence (DNA): TGTGCCAGCAGCTGGGACAGGGCTAACTATGGCTACACCTTC. Its translation is CASSWDRANYGYTF.

The gene calls are TRBV6-5 and TRBJ2-7, with a weak D call TRBD1 (6 bases). There are 15 residues in the CDR3. The V gene's germline CDR1 is MNHEY and CDR2 SVGAGI. Between the trimmed V and J ends, which lost 4 bases and 5 bases, there was a span of 18 bases. This chain's CDR3 is CASSSIRGARNEQYF. DNA of the CDR3: TGTGCCAGCAGTTCAATCAGGGGAGCACGAAACGAGCAGTACTTC.

The CDR3 loop reads CASSLLRDPRGNTEAFF. DNA for the CDR3: TGTGCCAGCAGCTTGTTGCGGGACCCACGGGGTAACACTGAAGCTTTCTTT. V is TRBV7-2 and J is TRBJ1-1, with D maybe TRBD1 (5 bases). The CDR3 has 17 amino acids. Trimming shortened V by 3 bases and J by 2 bases, and 19 bases separated the two germline ends. In germline, CDR1 is SGHTA, CDR2 FQGNSA. The full variable domain, completed using reference TRBV7-2 and TRBJ1-1, is GAGVSQSPSNKVTEKGKDVELRCDPISGHTALYWYRQSLGQGLEFLIYFQGNSAPDKSGLPSDRFSAERTGGSVSTLTIQRTQQEDSAVYLCASSLLRDPRGNTEAFFGQGTRLTVV.

J is TRBJ1-6 and V is TRBV29-1; D perhaps matches TRBD1 (5 bases). Deletions cut 5 bases from V and 9 bases from J, with 14 bases between. Germline lookup yields CDR1 SQVTM and CDR2 ANQGSEA. There are 13 residues in the CDR3. CDR3 amino acids: CSVRTTGGSPLHF. The CDR3 bases are TGCAGCGTTCGGACCACCGGGGGTTCACCCCTCCACTTT.

The J gene is TRBJ2-2, the V gene TRBV2, with D maybe TRBD1 (5 bases). Trimming removed 5 bases at V and 1 base at J, with 8 bases between. Germline lookup yields CDR1 SNHLY and CDR2 FYNNEI. The CDR3 contains 14 residues. The CDR3 protein is CASSKDKNTGELFF. CDR3 sequence (DNA): TGTGCCAGCAGTAAGGACAAGAACACCGGGGAGCTGTTTTTT.

In this sample, this clone turned up once. The chain carries TRBV3-1 (or the pseudogene TRBV3-2) and TRBJ2-1, with 14 nucleotides matching TRBD2. Per the germline V gene, CDR1 is LGHDT and CDR2 is YNNKEL (reference sequence). CDR3 length: 16 residues. With 4 bases clipped from V and 9 bases from J, the junction kept 8 bases outside the gene matches. CDR3 loop: CASSPPGLAGDAEQFF. The CDR3 nucleotides are TGTGCCAGCAGCCCCCCGGGACTAGCGGGAGATGCTGAGCAGTTCTTC.

The V call is TRBV19, the J call TRBJ2-2, with 11 positions matching TRBD2. V lost 8 bases, J lost 0 bases, and 17 bases stayed unmatched. The CDR3 has 20 amino acids. Per germline, CDR1 LNHDA and CDR2 SQIVND (reference sequence). CDR3 sequence reads: CASSLSGLAEGGANTGELFF. The CDR3 DNA is TGTGCCAGTTCCCTCTCGGGACTAGCGGAGGGGGGCGCGAACACCGGGGAGCTGTTTTTT. Using reference TRBV19 and TRBJ2-2 for the parts outside the CDR3, the full variable domain is DGGITQSPKYLFRKEGQNVTLSCEQNLNHDAMYWYRQDPGQGLRLIYYSQIVNDFQKGDIAEGYSVSREKKESFPLTVTSAQKNPTAFYLCASSLSGLAEGGANTGELFFGEGSRLTVL.

The V and J genes are TRBV7-9 and TRBJ2-1; 7 nucleotides match TRBD2. With 4 bases clipped from V and 10 bases from J, the junction kept 22 bases outside the gene matches. This CDR3 spans 18 amino acids. The germline gives CDR1 SEHNR, CDR2 FQNEAQ (reference sequence). The CDR3 nucleotides are TGTGCCAGCAGCTGGGGAGGGCTAGGCGGACTCTTTAAAATGGAGCAGTTCTTC. It encodes CASSWGGLGGLFKMEQFF.

The rearrangement joins TRBV7-8 to TRBJ2-5; TRBD2 agrees at 8 bases. This CDR3 has 14 amino acids. Germline V gives CDR1 SGHVS, CDR2 FQNEAQ. V shed 5 bases and J 9 bases; nucleotides not matched to a gene: 11. The CDR3 coding sequence is TGTGCCAGCAGCCCCCCTGGCATCGGGGGGGCCCAGTACTTC. This codes for CASSPPGIGGAQYF. Filled out from reference TRBV7-8 and TRBJ2-5, the complete variable domain reads GAGVSQSPRYKVAKRGQDVALRCDPISGHVSLFWYQQALGQGPEFLTYFQNEAQLDKSGLPSDRFFAERPEGSVSTLKIQRTQQEDSAVYLCASSPPGIGGAQYFGPGTRLLVL.

The CDR3 DNA sequence: TGTGCCAGCAGCCAACCGGGACAGGGCCACTCTGGAAACACCATATATTTT. Amino acid sequence: CASSQPGQGHSGNTIYF. The chain employs TRBV11-3 and TRBJ1-3; the match to TRBD1 covers 9 bases. This CDR3 is built from 17 residues. Germline V gene lookup returns CDR1 SGHNT and CDR2 YENEEA. The trim removed 5 bases at V and 0 bases at J, leaving 8 bases unmatched.

The chain links TRBV5-1 to TRBJ2-3; 9 nucleotides agree with TRBD2. The germline CDR1 and CDR2 sequences are SGHRS and YFSETQ. The CDR3 extends over 16 amino acids. V shed 4 bases, J shed 1 base, and the junction held 7 bases outside the gene matches. CDR3 in amino acids: CASSILSGSGTDTQYF. For the CDR3, the DNA is TGCGCCAGCAGCATCCTTAGCGGGAGTGGCACAGATACGCAGTATTTT.

The table lists this clone with a count of one. The chain recombines TRBV11-3 with TRBJ2-2; TRBD1 matches at 8 bases. The CDR3 loop spans 14 amino acids. The junction had 1 base not matched to a gene; V was cut back by 6 bases and J by 1 base. Germline CDR1 and CDR2: SGHNT and YENEEA. The DNA of the CDR3 is TGTGCCAGCAGGGGACAGGAGAACACCGGGGAGCTGTTTTTT. As protein: CASRGQENTGELFF. Using reference TRBV11-3 and TRBJ2-2 for the parts outside the CDR3, the full variable domain is EAGVVQSPRYKIIEKKQPVAFWCNPISGHNTLYWYLQNLGQGPELLIRYENEEAVDDSQLPKDRFSAERLKGVDSTLKIQPAELGDSAVYLCASRGQENTGELFFGEGSRLTVL.

V gene TRBV7-9 combines with J gene TRBJ2-7; possible D gene TRBD2, 6 bases. V dropped 1 base and J dropped 7 bases, with 11 bases sitting between them. Germline loops: CDR1 SEHNR, CDR2 FQNEAQ (reference sequence). This CDR3 comprises 13 residues. The DNA of the CDR3 is TGTGCCAGCAGCTTAGGGGGCCGGGGGGAGCAGTACTTC. Encoded protein: CASSLGGRGEQYF.